This TCR beta chain was sequenced for a study of T cell changes during pregnancy in multiple sclerosis. The method was immunoSEQ multiplex PCR; TCRdb's version includes in-frame clones alone and lacks a portion of them. Of tens of thousands of clones listed, about 91% were seen once; the top ten hold 0.5%. Trimming took 6 bases from V and 8 from J, leaving 28 bases between them. CDR3 length: 17 residues. CDR1 and CDR2 (germline): MDHEN, SYDVKM. The J gene is TRBJ1-2, the V gene TRBV28; the D gene is possibly TRBD1 (5 bases). This TCR was sampled from a female donor in good health, enrolled as a control in a pregnancy study. The sequences come from CD4+ T cells from peripheral blood mononuclear cells, collected in the second trimester of pregnancy. The CDR3 DNA is TGTGCCAGCAGCCTGGGGGAGGCCTCCATTCCCAGACACGGCTACACCTTC. It yields the protein CASSLGEASIPRHGYTF.